A selection of T cell receptor beta chains follows, all from one sample in a study of T-cell reconstitution after alpha-beta-depleted transplantation in children. One entry per CDR3 protein results from TCRdb running MiXCR on the PCR reads. The top ten clones hold around 45% of a sample with about 210,000 distinct CDR3 sequences, roughly 18% of them seen once. The sequences come from PBMCs, mostly from graft donor cells, collected 360 days after TCRalphabeta/CD19-depleted stem cell transplant. These receptors were collected from a male patient aged 2-10 years who had a stem cell transplant for acute lymphoblastic leukemia, so the T cells may come from the graft donor. Each CDR3 is given with its conserved first and last residue. D genes are given only for firm matches. Where a row states a size, it is once, few, many or the class of an expanded clone; other rows omit it.

length	size	V	D	J	CDR3	DNA
14	-	TRBV27	TRBD1	TRBJ2-5	CASSPLQGGETQYF	TGTGCCAGCAGTCCACTACAGGGGGGAGAGACCCAGTACTTC
14	-	TRBV5-1	TRBD1	TRBJ2-1	CASSTYRGRNEQFF	TGCGCCAGCAGCACATACAGGGGGCGGAATGAGCAGTTCTTC
16	few	TRBV12-3/TRBV12-4	TRBD1	TRBJ2-1	CASSLRTGSSYNEQFF	TGTGCCAGCAGTTTAAGGACAGGGAGCTCCTACAATGAGCAGTTCTTC
13	-	TRBV20-1	-	TRBJ2-7	CSASGDGVHEQYF	TGCAGTGCTAGCGGGGACGGCGTCCACGAGCAGTACTTC
17	-	TRBV3-1	-	TRBJ2-2	CASSAHRGRGYTGELFF	TGTGCCAGCAGCGCCCATAGAGGCAGGGGATACACCGGGGAGCTGTTTTTT
15	many	TRBV25-1	-	TRBJ2-1	CASSLGGRGYNEQFF	TGTGCCAGCAGCCTCGGGGGTCGGGGTTACAATGAGCAGTTCTTC
10	many	TRBV29-1	-	TRBJ2-1	CSVAYNEQFF	TGCAGCGTTGCTTACAATGAGCAGTTCTTC
15	-	TRBV11-2	TRBD2	TRBJ2-2	CASTCSSGGDGELFF	TGTGCCAGCACCTGCTCAAGCGGGGGGGACGGGGAGCTGTTTTTT
14	few	TRBV7-2	-	TRBJ2-1	CASSLRLLGNEQFF	TGTGCCAGCAGCTTACGGCTCCTCGGCAATGAGCAGTTCTTC
15	-	TRBV7-2	TRBD1	TRBJ1-4	CASSFLGTENEKLFF	TGTGCCAGCAGCTTCCTCGGGACAGAGAATGAAAAACTGTTTTTT
18	-	TRBV11-1	TRBD2	TRBJ2-7	CASSFRQVRTSGTYEQYF	TGTGCCAGCAGCTTTCGTCAAGTAAGGACTAGCGGGACCTACGAGCAGTACTTC
13	-	TRBV29-1	TRBD2	TRBJ2-3	CSVARGGSDTQYF	TGCAGCGTAGCACGGGGGGGTTCAGATACGCAGTATTTT
16	few	TRBV24-1	TRBD2	TRBJ2-1	CATSDTSGGAGNEQFF	TGTGCCACCAGTGATACAAGCGGGGGGGCTGGGAATGAGCAGTTCTTC
11	-	TRBV29-1	-	TRBJ2-2	CSTKGTGELFF	TGCAGCACAAAGGGGACCGGGGAGCTGTTTTTT
16	few	TRBV7-2	-	TRBJ2-1	CASSLGQVSSYNEQFF	TGTGCCAGCAGCTTAGGTCAGGTCAGCTCCTACAATGAGCAGTTCTTC
16	many	TRBV7-8	TRBD2	TRBJ2-1	CASTPPGLAGGDEQFF	TGTGCCAGCACCCCGCCGGGACTAGCGGGGGGAGATGAGCAGTTCTTC
14	few	TRBV29-1	-	TRBJ2-5	CSVEDTPGDGTQYF	TGCAGCGTTGAAGATACCCCCGGGGACGGGACCCAGTACTTC
13	-	TRBV20-1	-	TRBJ2-7	CSAGLISGREQYF	TGCAGTGCCGGTCTGATCTCAGGGCGCGAGCAGTACTTC
14	-	TRBV12-3/TRBV12-4	TRBD1	TRBJ1-4	CASSSQGVHEKLFF	TGTGCCAGCAGCTCACAGGGGGTTCACGAAAAACTGTTTTTT
12	few	TRBV29-1	-	TRBJ2-1	CSVNAGLYEQFF	TGCAGCGTTAACGCAGGGTTATATGAGCAGTTCTTC
17	-	TRBV7-2	-	TRBJ2-1	CASSPRSGGILNNEQFF	TGTGCCAGCAGCCCACGTAGTGGGGGAATACTGAACAATGAGCAGTTCTTC
16	few	TRBV7-2	TRBD2	TRBJ2-7	CASSLGGGRGRYEQYF	TGTGCCAGCAGCTTAGGGGGAGGGAGGGGTCGTTACGAGCAGTACTTC
13	few	TRBV6-1	TRBD1	TRBJ1-1	CASRQGWNTEAFF	TGTGCCAGCAGACAGGGGTGGAACACTGAAGCTTTCTTT
15	-	TRBV3-1	TRBD1	TRBJ1-6	CASSPYPDRAMPLHF	TGTGCCAGCAGCCCTTACCCGGACAGGGCCATGCCCCTCCACTTT
15	many	TRBV12-3/TRBV12-4	TRBD2	TRBJ2-3	CASSPVGGDRDTQYF	TGTGCCAGCAGTCCCGTCGGGGGGGACCGCGATACGCAGTATTTT
11	-	TRBV10-3	-	TRBJ2-3	CALRDTDTQYF	TGTGCCCTCAGGGACACAGATACGCAGTATTTT
16	few	TRBV5-4	-	TRBJ2-7	CASSLGLAKGSYEQYF	TGTGCCAGCAGCTTGGGTTTGGCAAAAGGTAGCTACGAGCAGTACTTC
17	few	TRBV10-3	TRBD1	TRBJ2-3	CAISPCDRGRTTDTQYF	TGTGCCATCAGTCCCTGTGACAGGGGGAGGACCACAGATACGCAGTATTTT
14	-	TRBV12-3/TRBV12-4	-	TRBJ1-5	CASSLTPNNQPQHF	TGTGCCAGCAGCCTAACACCAAACAATCAGCCCCAGCATTTT
15	-	TRBV9	TRBD2	TRBJ2-7	CASSPTGTRPHEQYF	TGTGCCAGCAGCCCCACCGGGACTAGGCCCCACGAGCAGTACTTC
14	once	TRBV5-4	TRBD1	TRBJ1-1	CASSLGSGGTEAFF	TGTGCCAGCAGCTTGGGTTCAGGGGGCACTGAAGCTTTCTTT
17	few	TRBV29-1	-	TRBJ2-2	CSVEMPGNLWGTGELFF	TGCAGCGTTGAAATGCCTGGCAATTTGTGGGGCACCGGGGAGCTGTTTTTT
14	few	TRBV7-6	-	TRBJ2-3	CASKGQGSTDTQYF	TGTGCCAGCAAAGGGCAGGGGAGCACAGATACGCAGTATTTT
13	many	TRBV5-1	-	TRBJ1-1	CASSLVTNTEAFF	TGCGCCAGCAGCTTGGTCACCAACACTGAAGCTTTCTTT
16	few	TRBV24-1	-	TRBJ2-3	CATSDPREKRPDTQYF	TGTGCCACCAGTGACCCTAGGGAGAAGAGGCCAGATACGCAGTATTTT
16	-	TRBV5-1	TRBD2	TRBJ2-3	CASSLEAGEGTDTQYF	TGCGCCAGCAGCTTGGAAGCGGGGGAGGGCACAGATACGCAGTATTTT
16	-	TRBV11-2	-	TRBJ2-3	CASSDGLAGHTDTQYF	TGTGCCAGCAGCGACGGGCTAGCTGGGCACACAGATACGCAGTATTTT
11	few	TRBV11-2	-	TRBJ1-5	CASSTTQPQHF	TGTGCCAGCAGTACAACCCAGCCCCAGCATTTT
19	few	TRBV9	-	TRBJ2-7	CASSVGFNRTTYVTYEQYF	TGTGCCAGCAGCGTAGGTTTTAATCGGACTACCTACGTCACCTACGAGCAGTACTTC
16	many	TRBV12-3/TRBV12-4	-	TRBJ2-3	CASWINRGHRTDTQYF	TGTGCCAGCTGGATTAACCGGGGACATCGCACAGATACGCAGTATTTT
14	few	TRBV5-1	-	TRBJ1-2	CASSLGQLLGGYTF	TGCGCCAGCAGCTTGGGACAGCTTCTAGGAGGCTACACCTTC
15	few	TRBV7-9	-	TRBJ2-2	CASSTRDANTGELFF	TGTGCCAGCAGCACCAGAGACGCGAACACCGGGGAGCTGTTTTTT
16	few	TRBV12-3/TRBV12-4	TRBD1	TRBJ1-6	CASSFRRQGSNSPLHF	TGTGCCAGCAGTTTTAGGAGACAGGGGTCCAATTCACCCCTCCACTTT
14	-	TRBV12-3/TRBV12-4	TRBD1	TRBJ2-5	CASKPGQGQETQYF	TGTGCCAGCAAGCCGGGACAGGGGCAAGAGACCCAGTACTTC
14	-	TRBV4-3	-	TRBJ2-3	CASSRDTGTDTQYF	TGCGCCAGCAGCCGGGATACAGGGACAGATACGCAGTATTTT
15	many	TRBV27	-	TRBJ2-1	CASTLGGSSYNEQFF	TGTGCCAGCACCCTAGGAGGTAGCTCCTACAATGAGCAGTTCTTC
14	-	TRBV27	-	TRBJ1-1	CASSWRGVCTEAFF	TGTGCCAGCAGCTGGCGGGGGGTCTGCACTGAAGCTTTCTTT
16	-	TRBV10-3	-	TRBJ1-1	CAIKGSVNGANTEAFF	TGTGCCATCAAGGGGTCTGTGAACGGAGCCAACACTGAAGCTTTCTTT
15	-	TRBV5-1	TRBD1	TRBJ2-2	CASSRGQGNTGELFF	TGCGCCAGCAGCCGGGGACAGGGGAACACCGGGGAGCTGTTTTTT
15	-	TRBV7-2	TRBD1	TRBJ1-1	CASSVPQGAQSEAFF	TGTGCCAGCAGCGTACCCCAGGGGGCGCAGTCTGAAGCTTTCTTT
15	once	TRBV2	-	TRBJ2-1	CASIVGGAFYNEQFF	TGTGCCAGCATTGTCGGGGGCGCGTTCTACAATGAGCAGTTCTTC
14	few	TRBV2	-	TRBJ2-7	CATSGGTGDYEQYF	TGTGCCACCTCCGGCGGGACGGGGGACTACGAGCAGTACTTC
15	-	TRBV5-1	TRBD1	TRBJ1-2	CASSLDRGPNYGYTF	TGCGCCAGCAGCCTCGACAGGGGACCAAACTATGGCTACACCTTC
13	-	TRBV18	-	TRBJ1-1	CASSPLESTEAFF	TGTGCCAGCTCACCACTTGAGAGCACTGAAGCTTTCTTT
16	few	TRBV2	-	TRBJ2-1	CASSPPGSAPYNEQFF	TGTGCCAGCAGTCCCCCTGGTAGCGCCCCCTACAATGAGCAGTTCTTC
15	few	TRBV20-1	TRBD1	TRBJ2-3	CRAMPRTGTADTQYF	TGCAGAGCCATGCCTAGGACAGGGACCGCAGATACGCAGTATTTT
12	few	TRBV5-1	-	TRBJ1-1	CASTQGGTEAFF	TGCGCCAGCACTCAAGGGGGGACTGAAGCTTTCTTT
17	-	TRBV20-1	-	TRBJ2-1	CSARDPLGRTRDNEQFF	TGCAGTGCTAGAGATCCCTTGGGACGCACCAGGGACAATGAGCAGTTCTTC
12	-	TRBV5-1	TRBD2	TRBJ2-7	CASTGGTYEQYF	TGCGCCAGCACGGGGGGAACCTACGAGCAGTACTTC